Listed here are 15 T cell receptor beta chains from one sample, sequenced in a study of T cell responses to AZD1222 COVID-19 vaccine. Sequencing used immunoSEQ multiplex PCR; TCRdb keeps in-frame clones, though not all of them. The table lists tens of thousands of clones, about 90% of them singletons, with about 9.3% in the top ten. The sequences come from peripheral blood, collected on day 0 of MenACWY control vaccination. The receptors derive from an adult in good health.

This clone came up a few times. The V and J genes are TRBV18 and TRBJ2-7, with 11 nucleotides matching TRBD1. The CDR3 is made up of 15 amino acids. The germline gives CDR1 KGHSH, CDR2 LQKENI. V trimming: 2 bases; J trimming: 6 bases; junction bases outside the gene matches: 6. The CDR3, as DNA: TGTGCCAGCTCACCATCCGGACAGGGGGCTGGCGAGCAGTACTTC. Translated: CASSPSGQGAGEQYF.

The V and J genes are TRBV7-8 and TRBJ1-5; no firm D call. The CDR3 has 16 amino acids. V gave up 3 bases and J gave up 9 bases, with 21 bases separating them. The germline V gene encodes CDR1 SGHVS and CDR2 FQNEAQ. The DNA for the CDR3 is TGTGCCAGCAGCTTTTCTCCGACGGTGGGGAGCGGGCCCCAGCATTTT. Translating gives CASSFSPTVGSGPQHF.

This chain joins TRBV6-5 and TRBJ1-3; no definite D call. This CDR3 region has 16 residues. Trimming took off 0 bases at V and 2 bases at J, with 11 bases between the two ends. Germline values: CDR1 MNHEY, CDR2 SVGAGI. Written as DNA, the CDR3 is TGTGCCAGCAGTTACTCCTTTGGGGTCCCTGGAAACACCATATATTTT. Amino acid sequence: CASSYSFGVPGNTIYF.

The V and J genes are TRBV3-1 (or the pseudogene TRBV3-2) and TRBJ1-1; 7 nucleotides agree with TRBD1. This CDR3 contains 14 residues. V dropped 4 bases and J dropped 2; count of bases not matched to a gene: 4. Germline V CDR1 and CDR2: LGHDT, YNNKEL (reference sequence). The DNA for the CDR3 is TGTGCCAGCAGCCGAGCAGGGGGAAACACTGAAGCTTTCTTT. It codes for CASSRAGGNTEAFF.

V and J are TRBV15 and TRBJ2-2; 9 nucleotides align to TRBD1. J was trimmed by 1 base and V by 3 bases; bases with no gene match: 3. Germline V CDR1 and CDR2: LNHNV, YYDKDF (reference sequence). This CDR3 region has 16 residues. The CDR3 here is CATSSTGGQNTGELFF. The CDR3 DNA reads TGTGCCACCAGCAGTACAGGGGGCCAGAACACCGGGGAGCTGTTTTTT.

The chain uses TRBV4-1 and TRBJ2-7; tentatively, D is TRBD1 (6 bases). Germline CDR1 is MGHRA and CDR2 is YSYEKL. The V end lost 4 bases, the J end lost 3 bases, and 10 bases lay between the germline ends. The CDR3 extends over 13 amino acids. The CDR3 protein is CASSRGHIYEQYF. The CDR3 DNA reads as TGCGCCAGCAGCCGGGGACATATCTACGAGCAGTACTTC.

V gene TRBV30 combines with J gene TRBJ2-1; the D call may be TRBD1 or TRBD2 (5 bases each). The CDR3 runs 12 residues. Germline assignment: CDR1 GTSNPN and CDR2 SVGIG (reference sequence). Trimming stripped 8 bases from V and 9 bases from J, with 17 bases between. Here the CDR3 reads CARRPGRGEQFF. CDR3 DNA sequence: TGTGCCCGGCGGCCAGGGAGAGGTGAGCAGTTCTTC.

The CDR3 DNA reads TGTGCCAGCACCTTCAGTGAGAACACTGAAGCTTTCTTT. It codes for CASTFSENTEAFF. V usage is TRBV6-5 and J usage is TRBJ1-1, with D uncertain. In germline, CDR1 is MNHEY, CDR2 SVGAGI. V gave up 7 bases and J gave up 1 base, with 10 bases separating them. This CDR3 comprises 13 residues.

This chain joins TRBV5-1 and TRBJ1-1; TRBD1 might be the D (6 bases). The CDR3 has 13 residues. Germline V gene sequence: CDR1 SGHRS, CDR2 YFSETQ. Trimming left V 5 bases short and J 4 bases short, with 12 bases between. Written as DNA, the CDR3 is TGCGCCAGCAGACAGGGCTCTGGCACTGAAGCTTTCTTT. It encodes CASRQGSGTEAFF.

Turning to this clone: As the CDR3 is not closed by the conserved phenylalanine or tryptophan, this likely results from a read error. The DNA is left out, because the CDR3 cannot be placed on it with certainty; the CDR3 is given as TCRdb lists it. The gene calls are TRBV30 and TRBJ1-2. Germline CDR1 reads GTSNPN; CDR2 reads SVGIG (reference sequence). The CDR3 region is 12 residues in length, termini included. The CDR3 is CAWSSGTSRGFG.

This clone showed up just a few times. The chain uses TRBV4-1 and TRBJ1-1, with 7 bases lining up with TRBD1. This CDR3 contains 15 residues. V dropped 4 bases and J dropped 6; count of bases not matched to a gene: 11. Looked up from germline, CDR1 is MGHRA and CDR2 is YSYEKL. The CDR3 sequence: CASSPGSRGAAEAFF. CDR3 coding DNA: TGCGCCAGCAGCCCGGGGTCCAGGGGGGCCGCTGAAGCTTTCTTT.

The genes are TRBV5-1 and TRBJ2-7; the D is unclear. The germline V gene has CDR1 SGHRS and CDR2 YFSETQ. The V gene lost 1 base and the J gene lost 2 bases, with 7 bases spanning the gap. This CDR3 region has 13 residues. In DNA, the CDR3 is TGCGCCAGCAGCTTGTCCGGCCCCTACGAGCAGTACTTC. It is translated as CASSLSGPYEQYF.

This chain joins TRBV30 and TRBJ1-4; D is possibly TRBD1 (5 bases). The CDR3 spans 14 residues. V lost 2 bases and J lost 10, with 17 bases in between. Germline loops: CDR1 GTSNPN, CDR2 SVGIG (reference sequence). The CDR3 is CAWSPGTTGRKLFF. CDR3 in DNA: TGTGCCTGGAGTCCCGGGACGACTGGGAGAAAACTGTTTTTT.

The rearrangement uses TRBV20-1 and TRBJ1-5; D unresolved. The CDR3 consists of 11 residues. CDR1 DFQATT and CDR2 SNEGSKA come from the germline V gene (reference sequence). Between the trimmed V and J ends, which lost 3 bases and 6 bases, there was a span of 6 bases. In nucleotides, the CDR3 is TGCAGTGCTAGTAACGGTCAGCCCCAGCATTTT. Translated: CSASNGQPQHF.

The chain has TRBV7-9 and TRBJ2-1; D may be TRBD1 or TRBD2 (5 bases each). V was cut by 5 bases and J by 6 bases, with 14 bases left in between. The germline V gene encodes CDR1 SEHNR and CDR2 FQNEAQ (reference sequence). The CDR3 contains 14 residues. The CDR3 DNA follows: TGTGCCAGCAGCCACGAGGGCAGGGTCAATGAGCAGTTCTTC. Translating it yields CASSHEGRVNEQFF.